Listed below are T cell receptor beta chains from one sample, sequenced in a study of patients and donors after allogeneic stem cell transplantation. Using its own MiXCR run on the RT-PCR reads, TCRdb lists one record per CDR3 protein. The data show about 410,000 distinct CDR3 sequences, roughly 16% seen once. Sequencing was carried out using blood, either unsorted or a sorted T cell fraction (not recorded which). The receptors were sampled from a human donor who was either an allogeneic HSCT recipient or a stem cell or donor lymphocyte infusion donor (not recorded which). It is not recorded whose cells these are; they may come from a transplant donor. The CDR3 runs from the conserved cysteine through the conserved F or W. Each record gives: V gene, CDR3 protein.

TRBV29-1	CSVEDSFSNTGELFF
TRBV4-2	CASSQEIGTGGYTF
TRBV10-3	CAISEPQQTQYF
TRBV2	CASSGQADEQYF
TRBV10-3	CAIRRMSGELFF
TRBV25-1	CASSLEGARVEAFF
TRBV2	CASSDLGQGNTEAFF
TRBV12-3/TRBV12-4	CASTSGRADTQYF
TRBV24-1	CATSDRDRGYGYTF
TRBV19	CASSIVGSIGNQPQHF
TRBV20-1	CSASSGLAKNIQYF
TRBV19	CASSINAPGLNEKLFF
TRBV7-3	CASSLASRNTGELFF
TRBV7-2	CASSLSGTPIAFF
TRBV10-3	CATRDRGRVELSNQPQHF
TRBV20-1	CSARFTGWEQYF
TRBV13	CASSTTSEGEKLFF
TRBV5-1	CASSLAGGNEQFF
TRBV7-9	CASSLFGGVQETQYF
TRBV12-3/TRBV12-4	CASSVGTGVLGTGELFF
TRBV6-2/TRBV6-3	CASSLAANYEQYF
TRBV12-3/TRBV12-4	CPSSLGQSNTEAFF
TRBV6-1	CASRGRDSYNSPLHF
TRBV12-3/TRBV12-4	CASSLRAPWEYSNQPQHF
TRBV4-3	CASSQEKIGSYEQYF
TRBV28	CASPPGNSYQETQYF
TRBV30	CAWRWQLNTEAFF
TRBV5-6	CASSLGRVAGGYTF
TRBV10-3	CAIRRTGDGYTF
TRBV20-1	CSAPGTVSYEQYF
TRBV30	CAWTGSSYNEQFF
TRBV12-3/TRBV12-4	CASNLQGYTEAFF
TRBV12-3/TRBV12-4	CASSLASRIAAIQETQYF
TRBV29-1	CSSRLELQTQYF
TRBV11-2	CASSLEEYTEAFF
TRBV11-1	CASSLPLNPDRGAGELFF
TRBV4-2	CASSPVGTGSYEQYF
TRBV7-3	CASSPRGLGANVLTF
TRBV7-2	CASSLESRVNSPLHF
TRBV18	CASSGAIKLHEQFF
TRBV4-1	CASERFLGASYGYTF
TRBV19	CASSMGTVYEQYF
TRBV12-3/TRBV12-4	CASSYGRVFGNTIYF